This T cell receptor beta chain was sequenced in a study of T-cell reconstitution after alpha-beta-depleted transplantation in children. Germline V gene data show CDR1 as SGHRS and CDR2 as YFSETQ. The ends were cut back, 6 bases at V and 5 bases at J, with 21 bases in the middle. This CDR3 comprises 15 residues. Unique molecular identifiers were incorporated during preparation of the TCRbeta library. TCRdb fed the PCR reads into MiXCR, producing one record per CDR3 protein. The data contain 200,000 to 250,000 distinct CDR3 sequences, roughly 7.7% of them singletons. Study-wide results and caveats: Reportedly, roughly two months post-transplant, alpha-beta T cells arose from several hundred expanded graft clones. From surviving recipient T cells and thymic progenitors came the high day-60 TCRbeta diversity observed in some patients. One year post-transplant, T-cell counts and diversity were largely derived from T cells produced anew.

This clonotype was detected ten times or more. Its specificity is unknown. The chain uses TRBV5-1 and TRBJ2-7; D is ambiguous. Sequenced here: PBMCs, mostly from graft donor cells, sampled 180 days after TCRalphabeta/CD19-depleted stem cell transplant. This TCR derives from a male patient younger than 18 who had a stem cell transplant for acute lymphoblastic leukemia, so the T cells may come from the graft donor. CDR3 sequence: CASNTGPRVGNEQYF. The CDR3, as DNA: TGCGCCAGCAATACCGGACCCCGCGTGGGAAACGAGCAGTACTTC.